These T cell receptor beta chains were read from a single sample in a study of blood T cell repertoires in COVID-19. TCRdb's copy holds only in-frame clones and misses some; the assay was immunoSEQ multiplex PCR. There are about 140,000 clones in the sample; about 89% occur only once, and around 11% lies in the top ten. Material: PBMCs or T cells enriched from blood (not recorded which). Receptors originate from a man aged 55 to 69 who had recovered from COVID-19. The CDR3 runs from the conserved cysteine through the conserved F or W. Fields, in order: V gene, D gene, J gene, clone size, CDR3 DNA, CDR3 protein. A D gene is named only where the DNA matches it firmly. Size is stated for part of the rows, as once, few or many counts, or as a class when the clone is expanded.

TRBV30	NA	TRBJ2-7	NA	TGTGCCTGGAGTGCGGGGATCGAGCAGTACTTC	CAWSAGIEQYF
TRBV7-9	NA	TRBJ1-5	NA	TGTGCCAGCAGCGGTACAGATCTTAGCAATCAGCCCCAGCATTTT	CASSGTDLSNQPQHF
TRBV29-1	NA	TRBJ2-1	NA	TGCAGCGCTGGGGGCGTGGACTCCGCCTCCAATGAGCAGTTCTTC	CSAGGVDSASNEQFF
TRBV5-5	TRBD1	TRBJ1-4	NA	TGTGCCAGCAGCGTGGAGACAGGGCGGCCTAATGAAAAACTGTTTTTT	CASSVETGRPNEKLFF
TRBV6-1	NA	TRBJ1-3	NA	TGTGCCAGCAGTGTCAGGGGACAATCCCCGGGTGGAAACACCATATATTTT	CASSVRGQSPGGNTIYF
TRBV2	NA	TRBJ1-5	once	TGTGCCAGCAGTGACGAGTCACCCCAGCATTTT	CASSDESPQHF
TRBV27	NA	TRBJ1-1	once	TGTGCCAGCAGTTGGGGCCTAAACACTGAAGCTTTCTTT	CASSWGLNTEAFF
TRBV2	TRBD1	TRBJ1-2	NA	TGTGCCAGCAGGGGACAGGGATCGAATGGCTACACCTTC	CASRGQGSNGYTF
TRBV5-5	TRBD2	TRBJ2-7	NA	TGTGCCAGCAGCAACCGGGACTACTCCTACGAGCAGTACTTC	CASSNRDYSYEQYF
TRBV7-9	NA	TRBJ2-7	NA	TGTGCCAGCAGCTTCTCAGACTACGAGCAGTACTTC	CASSFSDYEQYF
TRBV6-6	TRBD1	TRBJ1-2	NA	TGTGCCAGCACCCAGGTCGGGGACAGCTATGGCTACACCTTC	CASTQVGDSYGYTF
TRBV11-3	TRBD2	TRBJ2-1	NA	TGTGCCAGCAGCTCTGGACTAGAGTGGGATGAGCAGTTCTTC	CASSSGLEWDEQFF
TRBV18	TRBD1	TRBJ1-5	NA	TGTGCCAGCTCACGGACAGGTTCGGATCAGCCCCAGCATTTT	CASSRTGSDQPQHF
TRBV11-2	TRBD2	TRBJ2-2	NA	TGTGCCAGCAGCTTAGCCTTACTAGCGGGAGGTCCGAACACCGGGGAGCTGTTTTTT	CASSLALLAGGPNTGELFF
TRBV5-4	NA	TRBJ2-5	NA	TGTGCCAGCAGCTTGACTGGAGGGGACCCAGAGACCCAGTACTTC	CASSLTGGDPETQYF
TRBV19	TRBD1	TRBJ1-2	NA	TGTGCCAGTAGCCGGGACAGAACTAACTATGGCTACACCTTC	CASSRDRTNYGYTF
TRBV11-1	NA	TRBJ2-5	NA	TGTGCCAGCACCGCTACTCAGGGGTCCGGGACCCAGTACTTC	CASTATQGSGTQYF
TRBV10-3	NA	TRBJ1-1	few	TGTGCCATCAGTAAGGGGACATCTAACACTGAAGCTTTCTTT	CAISKGTSNTEAFF
TRBV5-6	TRBD1	TRBJ2-6	once	TGTGCCAGCATCCAGACAGGGGGCGACTCTGGGGCCAACGTCCTGACTTTC	CASIQTGGDSGANVLTF
TRBV9	TRBD2	TRBJ2-5	NA	TGTGCCAGCAGCGTAGGATCGCGGGGGGAAGAGACCCAGTACTTC	CASSVGSRGEETQYF
TRBV19	NA	TRBJ1-2	NA	TGTGCCAGTAGTACAGGGACTGGCTATGGCTACACCTTC	CASSTGTGYGYTF
TRBV9	TRBD2	TRBJ2-3	NA	TGTGCCAGCAGCATTGGGACTAGCGGGAGTACAGATACGCAGTATTTT	CASSIGTSGSTDTQYF
TRBV3-1/TRBV3-2	TRBD2	TRBJ2-2	NA	TGTGCCAGCAGCCAGGGTTCGGCGGCTAGCGGGAGGTTCACCGGGGAGCTGTTTTTT	CASSQGSAASGRFTGELFF
TRBV11-2	TRBD1	TRBJ1-2	once	TGTGCCAGCAGCTCCGGGACAGGGGGTTCGAGCTACACCTTC	CASSSGTGGSSYTF
TRBV2	NA	TRBJ1-5	NA	TGTGCCAGCAGTGTACGCGGAGATCAGCCCCAGCATTTT	CASSVRGDQPQHF
TRBV24-1	NA	TRBJ2-7	NA	TGTGCCACCAGTTCGGGCCGCGGGGATTTCTACGAGCAGTACTTC	CATSSGRGDFYEQYF
TRBV19	NA	TRBJ2-2	NA	TGTGCCAGTAGCTTCCGGGGAATCTCGGGGGAGCTGTTTTTT	CASSFRGISGELFF
TRBV5-4	TRBD1	TRBJ2-7	NA	TGTGCCAGCAGCTTGAATATCTGGGACAGGGGGCTTGAGCAGTACTTC	CASSLNIWDRGLEQYF
TRBV7-9	TRBD2	TRBJ2-5	NA	TGTGCCAGCAGCTTAGGCGGGCTAGCGGGAGGGAGTAGAGAGACCCAGTACTTC	CASSLGGLAGGSRETQYF
TRBV4-1	TRBD1	TRBJ1-5	NA	TGCGCCAGCAGCCAAACCCCCCAAGGGGGCAGGCAGCCCCAGCATTTT	CASSQTPQGGRQPQHF
TRBV7-9	TRBD1	TRBJ2-2	NA	TGTGCCAGTTTCACAGGGGTAGGACCCGGGGAGCTGTTTTTT	CASFTGVGPGELFF
TRBV7-8	NA	TRBJ2-3	NA	TGTGCCAGCACTGAGGGAGGATCCTCTTATTCGCAGTATTTT	CASTEGGSSYSQYF
TRBV28	NA	TRBJ1-1	NA	TGTGCCAGCAGTTTACCCGGGAGGGAAGCTTTCTTT	CASSLPGREAFF
TRBV18	TRBD2	TRBJ2-7	once	TGTGCCACGACACAAAGCGGGGGGGCGTTCTCCGAGCAGTACTTC	CATTQSGGAFSEQYF
TRBV24-1	TRBD1	TRBJ2-7	NA	TGTGCCACCAGTGATTTGTCCTCGGGACAGGGCGACGAGCAGTACTTC	CATSDLSSGQGDEQYF
TRBV28	NA	TRBJ1-2	NA	TGTGCCAGCAGCCTAGACAGGAGCTATGGCTACACCTTC	CASSLDRSYGYTF
TRBV6-5	NA	TRBJ2-5	NA	TGTGCCAGCAGTTACTCTCTGCAAGAGACCCAGTACTTC	CASSYSLQETQYF
TRBV10-3	TRBD1	TRBJ2-7	NA	TGTGCCATCAGTGACGGGACAGGGTTTCCCGAGCAGTACTTC	CAISDGTGFPEQYF
TRBV7-9	NA	TRBJ2-3	NA	TGTGCCAGCAGGACACCCAACACAGATACGCAGTATTTT	CASRTPNTDTQYF
TRBV27	TRBD2	TRBJ2-7	once	TGTGCCAGCAGTCTTCGTGCCTCGGGAGGACCCTACGAGCAGTACTTC	CASSLRASGGPYEQYF
TRBV7-8	NA	TRBJ2-7	NA	TGTGCCAGCAGCTTAGGCCACAGGGCTTCCTCCTACGAGCAGTACTTC	CASSLGHRASSYEQYF
TRBV6-5	NA	TRBJ2-3	NA	TGTGCCAGCAGTTACGGGTGGGGGGAGACAGATACGCAGTATTTT	CASSYGWGETDTQYF
TRBV28	NA	TRBJ2-4	NA	TGTGCCAGCACCCCCCAGCAGGCCAGCAAAAACATTCAGTACTTC	CASTPQQASKNIQYF
TRBV6-2/TRBV6-3	NA	TRBJ2-7	NA	TGTGCCAGCAGTTACGGGAGCGGACTAAGCTACGAGCAGTACTTC	CASSYGSGLSYEQYF
TRBV29-1	TRBD1	TRBJ2-2	NA	TGCAGCGTTGGGACAGGGATTACCGGGGAGCTGTTTTTT	CSVGTGITGELFF
TRBV30	NA	TRBJ1-6	NA	TGTGCCTGGAGCGCACAGGAGTCACCCCTCCACTTT	CAWSAQESPLHF
TRBV2	TRBD1	TRBJ2-7	NA	TGTGCCAGCAGTAACGGACAGGCCTACGAGCAGTACTTC	CASSNGQAYEQYF
TRBV3-1/TRBV3-2	NA	TRBJ2-1	NA	TGTGCCAGCAGCCAAGATACGCTAGCGATGAGTGAGCAGTTCTTC	CASSQDTLAMSEQFF
TRBV20-1	NA	TRBJ1-1	NA	TGCAGTGCCAAGAAGGGGTCTGAAGCTTTCTTT	CSAKKGSEAFF
TRBV30	NA	TRBJ1-4	NA	TGTGCCTGGAGTGTACCCGGGACCGGGAGTGAAAAACTGTTTTTT	CAWSVPGTGSEKLFF
TRBV18	NA	TRBJ2-3	NA	TGTGCCAGCTCACAAGGACTCGAAGATACGCAGTATTTT	CASSQGLEDTQYF
TRBV6-5	TRBD2	TRBJ2-7	few	TGTGCCACCCAGCGGGAGTCGCTATACGAGCAGTACTTC	CATQRESLYEQYF
TRBV27	TRBD1	TRBJ2-7	NA	TGTGCCAGCAGCAGGGGAACAGGGGGCGGCGAGCAGTACTTC	CASSRGTGGGEQYF
TRBV24-1	NA	TRBJ2-3	NA	TGTGCCACCAGTGACCGCGGTCGATCTTCTCGAGATACGCAGTATTTT	CATSDRGRSSRDTQYF
TRBV10-2	NA	TRBJ2-5	once	TGCGCCAGCCCTAGCCTGTCCGGTAGCCCAGAGACCCAGTACTTC	CASPSLSGSPETQYF
TRBV7-6	TRBD2	TRBJ2-1	once	TGTGCCAGCAGCCAGCAAAGATTAGCGGGAAGGGGTGAGCAGTTCTTC	CASSQQRLAGRGEQFF
TRBV6-5	NA	TRBJ1-3	once	TGTGCCAGCAGTTACTCGACGGGGAACGTAAACACCATATATTTT	CASSYSTGNVNTIYF